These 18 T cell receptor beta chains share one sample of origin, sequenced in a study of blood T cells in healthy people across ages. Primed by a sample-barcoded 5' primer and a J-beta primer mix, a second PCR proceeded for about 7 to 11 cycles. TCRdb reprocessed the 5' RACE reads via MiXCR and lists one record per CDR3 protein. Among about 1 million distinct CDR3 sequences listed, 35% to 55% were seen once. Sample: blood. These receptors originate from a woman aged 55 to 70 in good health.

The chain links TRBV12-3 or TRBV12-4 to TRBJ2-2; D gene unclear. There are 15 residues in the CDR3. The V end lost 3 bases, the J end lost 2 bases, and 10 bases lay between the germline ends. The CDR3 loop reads CASSFSDINTGELFF. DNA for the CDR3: TGTGCCAGCAGTTTTTCCGACATCAACACCGGGGAGCTGTTTTTT.

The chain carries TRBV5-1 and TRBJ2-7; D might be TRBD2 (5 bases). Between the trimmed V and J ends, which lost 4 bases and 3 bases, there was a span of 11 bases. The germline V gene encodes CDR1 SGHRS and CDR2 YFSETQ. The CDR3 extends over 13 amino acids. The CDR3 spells CASSPGEFYEQYF. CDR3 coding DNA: TGCGCCAGCAGCCCCGGGGAATTCTACGAGCAGTACTTC.

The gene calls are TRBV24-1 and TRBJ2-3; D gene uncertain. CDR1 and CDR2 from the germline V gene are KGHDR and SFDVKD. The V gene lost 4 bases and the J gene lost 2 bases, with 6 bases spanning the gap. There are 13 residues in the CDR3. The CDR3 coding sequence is TGTGCCACCAGTGACCCTCCCACAGATACGCAGTATTTT. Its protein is CATSDPPTDTQYF.

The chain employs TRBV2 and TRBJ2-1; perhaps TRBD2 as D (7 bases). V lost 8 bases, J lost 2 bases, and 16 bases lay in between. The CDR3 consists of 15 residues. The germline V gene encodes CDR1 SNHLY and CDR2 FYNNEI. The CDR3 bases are TGTGCCAGCCTAGGGGGGGAGTTCACCTACAATGAGCAGTTCTTC. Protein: CASLGGEFTYNEQFF.

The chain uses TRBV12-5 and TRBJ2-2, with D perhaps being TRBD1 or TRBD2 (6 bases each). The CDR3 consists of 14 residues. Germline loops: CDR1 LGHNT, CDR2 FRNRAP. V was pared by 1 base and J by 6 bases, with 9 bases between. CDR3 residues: CASGLGRGAGELFF. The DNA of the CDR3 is TGTGCTAGTGGTTTGGGTAGGGGGGCCGGGGAGCTGTTTTTT.

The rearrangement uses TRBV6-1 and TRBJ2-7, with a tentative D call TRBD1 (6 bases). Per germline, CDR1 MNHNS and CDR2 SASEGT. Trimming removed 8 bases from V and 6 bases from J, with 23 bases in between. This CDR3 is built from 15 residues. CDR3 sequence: CASLRAGQPNSEQYF. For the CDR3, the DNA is TGTGCCAGCCTGAGGGCTGGACAGCCTAATTCCGAGCAGTACTTC.

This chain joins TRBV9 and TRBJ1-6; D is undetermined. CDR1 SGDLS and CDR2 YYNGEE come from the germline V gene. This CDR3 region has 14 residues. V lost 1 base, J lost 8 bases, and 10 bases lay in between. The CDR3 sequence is CASSVSEDDSPLHF. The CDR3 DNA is TGTGCCAGCAGCGTAAGCGAGGATGATTCACCCCTCCACTTT.

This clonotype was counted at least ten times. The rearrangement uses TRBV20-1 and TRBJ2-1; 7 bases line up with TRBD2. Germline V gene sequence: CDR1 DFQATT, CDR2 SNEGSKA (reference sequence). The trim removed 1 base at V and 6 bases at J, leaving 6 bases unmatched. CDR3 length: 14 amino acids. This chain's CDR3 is CSARGDYPPNEQFF. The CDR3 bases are TGCAGTGCTAGAGGGGACTACCCCCCCAATGAGCAGTTCTTC.

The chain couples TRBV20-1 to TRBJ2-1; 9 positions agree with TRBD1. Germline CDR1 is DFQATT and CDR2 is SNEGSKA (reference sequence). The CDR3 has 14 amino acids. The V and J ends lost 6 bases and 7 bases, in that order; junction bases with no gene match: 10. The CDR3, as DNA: TGCAGTGCCGATGGGACAGGGCAAATGAATGAGCAGTTCTTC. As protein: CSADGTGQMNEQFF.

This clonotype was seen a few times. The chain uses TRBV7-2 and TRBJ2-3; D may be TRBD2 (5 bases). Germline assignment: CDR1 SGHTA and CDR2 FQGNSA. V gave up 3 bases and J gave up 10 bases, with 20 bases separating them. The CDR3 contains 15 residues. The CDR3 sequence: CASSFRRTPPVAQYF. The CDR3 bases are TGTGCCAGCAGCTTCAGGCGGACTCCTCCGGTCGCGCAGTATTTT.

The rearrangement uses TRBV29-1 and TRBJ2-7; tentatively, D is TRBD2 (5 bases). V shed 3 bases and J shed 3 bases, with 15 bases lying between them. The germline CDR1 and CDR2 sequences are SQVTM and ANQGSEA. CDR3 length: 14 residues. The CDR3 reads CSVEGGSPLYEQYF. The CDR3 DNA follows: TGCAGCGTTGAGGGCGGGTCTCCCCTCTACGAGCAGTACTTC.

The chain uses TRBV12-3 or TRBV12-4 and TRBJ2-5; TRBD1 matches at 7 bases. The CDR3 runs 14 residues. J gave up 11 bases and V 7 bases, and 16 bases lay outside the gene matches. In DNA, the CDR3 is TGTGCCAGCACTCCCAGGGGGACCAACAATGAGCAGTACTTC. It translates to CASTPRGTNNEQYF.

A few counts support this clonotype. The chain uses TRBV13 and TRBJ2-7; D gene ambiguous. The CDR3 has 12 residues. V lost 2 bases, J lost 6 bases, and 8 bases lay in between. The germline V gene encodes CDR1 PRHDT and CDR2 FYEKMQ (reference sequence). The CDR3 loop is CASSLTLSEQYF. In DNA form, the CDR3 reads TGTGCCAGCAGCTTAACCCTCTCCGAGCAGTACTTC.

The CDR3 bases are TGTGCCAGCAGCGAACCCCGGGACAGGGATGAAAAACTGTTTTTT. It codes for CASSEPRDRDEKLFF. J is TRBJ1-4 and V is TRBV7-8, with 9 bases aligning to TRBD1. The CDR3 is 15 residues long. The ends lost 5 bases at V and 6 bases at J; junction bases unmatched: 7. CDR1 SGHVS and CDR2 FQNEAQ come from the germline V gene.

The CDR3 loop reads CASNKAGEQGYTF. DNA of the CDR3: TGTGCCAGCAACAAAGCCGGGGAACAGGGCTACACCTTC. The rearrangement uses TRBV12-3 or TRBV12-4 and TRBJ1-2; D is undetermined. CDR3 length equals 13 residues. V was shortened by 7 bases and J by 8 bases, with 17 bases between the two germline ends.

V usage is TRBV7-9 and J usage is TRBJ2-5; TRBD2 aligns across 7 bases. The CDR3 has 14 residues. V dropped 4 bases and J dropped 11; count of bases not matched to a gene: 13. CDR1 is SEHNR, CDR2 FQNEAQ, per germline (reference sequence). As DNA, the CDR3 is TGTGCCAGCAGCTCAAGACTAGCCCTCTACGTGCAGTACTTC. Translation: CASSSRLALYVQYF.

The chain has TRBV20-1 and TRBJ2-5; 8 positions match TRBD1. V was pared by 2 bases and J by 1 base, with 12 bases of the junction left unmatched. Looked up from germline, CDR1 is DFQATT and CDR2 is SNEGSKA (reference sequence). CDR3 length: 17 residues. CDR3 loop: CSARRSPWTGRQETQYF. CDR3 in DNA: TGCAGTGCTAGAAGATCTCCCTGGACAGGGCGCCAAGAGACCCAGTACTTC.

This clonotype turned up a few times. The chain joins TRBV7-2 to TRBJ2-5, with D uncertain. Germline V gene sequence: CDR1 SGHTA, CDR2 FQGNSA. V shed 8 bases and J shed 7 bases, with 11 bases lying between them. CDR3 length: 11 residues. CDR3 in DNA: TGTGCCAGCGGGATCTTCGGGACCCAGTACTTC. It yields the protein CASGIFGTQYF.